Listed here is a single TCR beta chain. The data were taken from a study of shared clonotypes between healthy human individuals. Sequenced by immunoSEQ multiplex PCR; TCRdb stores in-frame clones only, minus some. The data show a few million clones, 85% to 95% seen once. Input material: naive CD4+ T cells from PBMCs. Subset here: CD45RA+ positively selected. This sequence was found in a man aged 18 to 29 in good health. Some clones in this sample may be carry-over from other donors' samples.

The CDR3 reads CASTDLAGERQYF. In DNA form, the CDR3 reads TGTGCCAGCACCGACCTGGCGGGTGAGAGGCAGTACTTC. The chain carries TRBV6-5 and TRBJ2-7, with D possibly being TRBD2 (5 bases). Germline-derived CDR1 and CDR2 are MNHEY and SVGAGI. CDR3 length: 13 amino acids. Deletions cut 7 bases from V and 9 bases from J, with 19 bases between.